Listed here is a single TCR beta chain. The sample comes from a study of T cells in Graves' hyperthyroidism and ophthalmopathy. Study as a whole: Sampling of peripheral blood happened at initial diagnosis, prior to any treatment.

The CDR3 runs to 20 residues. The V gene end was trimmed by 8 bases and the J gene end by 0 bases; junction bases not matched to a gene: 21. Germline V gene data show CDR1 as DFQATT and CDR2 as SNEGSKA (reference sequence). Amplification of TCR beta CDR3 regions was performed using RNA transcripts as template. During a first-round RT-PCR of the TCR CDR3, the HTBI primer set was used. From the multiplex PCR reads, TCRdb called clonotypes with MiXCR, one entry per CDR3 protein. The data contain a few hundred thousand distinct CDR3 sequences, more than 15% of them seen just once; the ten biggest clones take up roughly 7.3%. For Graves' hyperthyroidism to be stable, ophthalmopathy could not progress within 18 months. Any patient presenting with uncontrolled infection, other autoimmune disease, pregnancy or lactation was left out. Extraction of PBMCs used more than 8.5 ml of fresh peripheral blood.

Sequenced: blood. The TCR sequence derives from a woman aged 25 to 39 with Graves' hyperthyroidism. This sequence joins TRBV20-1 and TRBJ2-1; TRBD2 aligns across 11 bases. Here the CDR3 reads CSSLPPPGTSGLLSYNEQFF. The CDR3, as DNA: TGCAGTTCCCTGCCCCCCCCAGGGACTAGCGGACTTCTCTCCTACAATGAGCAGTTCTTC.